This TCR beta chain was captured in a study of blood T cell repertoires in COVID-19. Original handling: Estimation of nucleated cell counts was performed using reference gene primer amplification. The assay was immunoSEQ multiplex PCR, and TCRdb's table has in-frame clones only and misses some. V and J calls and clone size are those listed in that table; D and trimming were worked out from the DNA. The sample shows about 370,000 clones, approximately 87% of them seen only once. This CDR3 has 13 residues. CDR1 GTSNPN and CDR2 SVGIG come from the germline V gene (reference sequence). Losses at the gene ends were 5 bases for V and 7 bases for J; bases not matched to a gene: 8.

Sequenced sample: peripheral blood. The V call is TRBV30, the J call TRBJ1-2; 9 bases map to TRBD1. The TCR comes from a woman younger than 45 with COVID-19, enrolled during active disease. Written as DNA, the CDR3 is TGTGCCTGGCAGGGGACAGGGATGGGTGGCTACACCTTC. This gives the protein CAWQGTGMGGYTF.